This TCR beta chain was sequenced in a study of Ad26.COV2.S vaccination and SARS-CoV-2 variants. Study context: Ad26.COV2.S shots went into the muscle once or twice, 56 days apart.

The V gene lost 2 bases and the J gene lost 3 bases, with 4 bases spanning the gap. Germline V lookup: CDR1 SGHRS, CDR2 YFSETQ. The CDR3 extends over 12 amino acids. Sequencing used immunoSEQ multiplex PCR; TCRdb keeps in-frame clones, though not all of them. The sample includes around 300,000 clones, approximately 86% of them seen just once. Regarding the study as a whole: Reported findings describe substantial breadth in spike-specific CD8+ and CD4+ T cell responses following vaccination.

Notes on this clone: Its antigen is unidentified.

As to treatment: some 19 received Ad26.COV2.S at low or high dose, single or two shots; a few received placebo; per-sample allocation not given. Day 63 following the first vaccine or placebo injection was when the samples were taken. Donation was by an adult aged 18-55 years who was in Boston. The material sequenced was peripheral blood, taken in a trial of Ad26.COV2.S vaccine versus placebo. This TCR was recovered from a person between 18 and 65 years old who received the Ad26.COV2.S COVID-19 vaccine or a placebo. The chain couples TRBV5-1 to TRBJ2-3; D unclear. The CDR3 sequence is CASSFATDTQYF. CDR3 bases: TGCGCCAGCAGCTTCGCGACAGATACGCAGTATTTT.